The source of this TCR beta chain is a study of T cells in Graves' hyperthyroidism and ophthalmopathy. TCR beta CDR3 regions were amplified from RNA transcripts. Researchers ran a first-round RT-PCR on the TCR CDR3 using the HTBI primer set. TCRdb itself ran the multiplex PCR reads through MiXCR, one entry per CDR3 protein. The sample yields around 620,000 distinct CDR3 sequences, about 45% seen once. This clonotype was found many times. The sequence was obtained from an adult woman with Graves' disease, either hyperthyroidism or ophthalmopathy (not recorded which). The sequenced sample consisted of peripheral blood or thyroid tissue (not recorded which).

DNA for the CDR3: TGCGCCAGCAGCTTGGATCCTGCGGGGTGGACCTACGAGCAGTACTTC. This encodes CASSLDPAGWTYEQYF. V usage is TRBV5-1 and J usage is TRBJ2-7; possibly TRBD2 for D (6 bases). In germline, CDR1 is SGHRS, CDR2 YFSETQ. The length of the CDR3 is 16 residues. V was cut by 0 bases and J by 2 bases, with 15 bases left in between. Together with reference TRBV5-1 and TRBJ2-7, the CDR3 gives the full variable domain: KAGVTQTPRYLIKTRGQQVTLSCSPISGHRSVSWYQQTPGQGLQFLFEYFSETQRNKGNFPGRFSGRQFSNSRSEMNVSTLELGDSALYLCASSLDPAGWTYEQYFGPGTRLTVT.